This record concerns one T cell receptor (beta chain) sequence. This clone was found once. What antigen it recognizes has not been identified. One base away there is no much larger clone; base qualities are not given. This specimen comes from a study of blood T cell repertoires in COVID-19 (dated by TCRdb to 2020 to 2021). About the study as a whole: Samples from collaborators originated in the United States, Italy and Spain and spanned both the acute and convalescent phases of COVID-19. The prospective study material was composed of cDNA or gDNA derived from T cells, B-cell-depleted T cells, or PBMCs. Subjects who had been exposed to COVID-19, were actively infected with it, or had recovered from it provided the deeply sampled blood TCRbeta repertoires that made up the dataset. The repertoires were released in a freely available public database intended as a resource for research on the immune response to SARS-CoV-2. Samples were obtained from the ongoing ImmuneRACE study (first 160 participants) and from approximately 1,200 subjects provided by 6 global collaborators. The sample metadata nearly always contained a de-identified subject ID, COVID-19 status, age in years and sex. HLA class I and class II types, where available, came from metadata supplied by the sample provider rather than from assay-based typing. Overall results and qualifications from the work: How much clinical and demographic metadata was included differed by source and by participant, and the metadata was provided uncurated.

CDR1 and CDR2 are read off the germline V gene as SNHLY and FYNNEI. Spanning cysteine to phenylalanine, the CDR3 consists of 18 amino acids. Only the CDR3 DNA stays, 54 bases, in frame from base 1. V lost 5 bases and J lost 0 bases, and the count of bases not matched to a germline gene is 10. Participants in the prospective study were aged about 18 to 95 years, lived in some 24 United States geographic areas, and enrolled through a virtual design. To assign participants to cohorts, the prospective study relied on clinical history that participants themselves reported in a screening survey and a study questionnaire. Recovered participants in ImmuneRACE Cohort 3 were defined as having two consecutive negative NP/OP PCR tests, clearance from a healthcare professional, or resolution of symptoms. Each participant in the prospective study had whole blood, serum and a nasopharyngeal or oropharyngeal swab collected by mobile phlebotomists. Prospective study participants could optionally give additional blood draws and questionnaires over an approximately 2-month period. Blood samples from the prospective study were shipped frozen or at room temperature prior to DNA extraction.

The immunoSEQ Assay, a bias-controlled multiplex PCR, was used to amplify TCRbeta CDR3 regions from genomic DNA. Regarding the original processing steps: The number of nucleated cells in each sample was estimated by amplification of reference gene primers within the assay. To quantify the absolute abundance of each unique TCRbeta CDR3 rearrangement, sequence reads were collapsed and filtered. For each sample, productive Simpson clonality was calculated as the square root of Simpson's diversity index over productive rearrangements. The source is immuneACCESS, and TCRdb retained only in-frame sequences with V and J called. Part of the clones is not carried over; for the studies checked, unresolved V genes explain less than half of this, and the remainder is unexplained. V, J and clone size were drawn from that table, and D and trimming were deduced from the DNA. The sample records some 150,000 clones, around 80% of which are singletons. 5.5% to 7% of the sample belongs to the ten largest clones.

The sequencing input was PBMCs or T cells enriched from blood (not recorded which). The V and J segments used are TRBV2 and TRBJ2-3; TRBD2 fits 11 bases in the junction. The receptor's source is a woman aged 45-59 years who had recovered from COVID-19. The sequence in DNA is TGTGCCAGCAGTAGAACTAGCGGGGGACCCTCTAGCACAGATACGCAGTATTTT. The resulting protein is CASSRTSGGPSSTDTQYF. The variable domain in full, with residues beyond the CDR3 obtained from the reference TRBV2 and TRBJ2-3 genes, is EPEVTQTPSHQVTQMGQEVILRCVPISNHLYFYWYRQILGQKVEFLVSFYNNEISEKSEIFDDQFSVERPDGSNFTLKIRSTKLEDSAMYFCASSRTSGGPSSTDTQYFGPGTRLTVL.